This section outlines one TCR beta chain sequence together with its context. The antigen remains unidentified. This sample was included in a study of T cell repertoires in cytomegalovirus infection. Study-wide context: Carrying CMV and the relevant HLA type showed in public TCR beta signatures. Findings and caveats of the study: Totalled public TCR beta family frequency picked out people who carried CMV plus the relevant HLA. Clonotypes of TCR beta that were HLA-C-restricted and CMV-specific dominated the ex vivo response.

Trimming stripped 4 bases from V and 1 base from J, with 11 bases between. Per the germline V gene, CDR1 is DFQATT and CDR2 is SNEGSKA (reference sequence). The CDR3 totals 14 residues. From the reads, TCRdb called clonotypes with MiXCR, one entry per CDR3 protein. The table includes around 550,000 distinct CDR3 sequences, less than 30% detected once. Input material: PBMCs. The chain uses TRBV20-1 and TRBJ1-5, with D possibly TRBD1 on 5 matching bases. The origin of this receptor is a human donor in good health (CMV status not recorded). Some clones in this sample may be carry-over from other donors' samples. CDR3 DNA: TGCAGTGCTATCAGGGAAGCCAGCAATCAGCCCCAGCATTTT. Its protein is CSAIREASNQPQHF.